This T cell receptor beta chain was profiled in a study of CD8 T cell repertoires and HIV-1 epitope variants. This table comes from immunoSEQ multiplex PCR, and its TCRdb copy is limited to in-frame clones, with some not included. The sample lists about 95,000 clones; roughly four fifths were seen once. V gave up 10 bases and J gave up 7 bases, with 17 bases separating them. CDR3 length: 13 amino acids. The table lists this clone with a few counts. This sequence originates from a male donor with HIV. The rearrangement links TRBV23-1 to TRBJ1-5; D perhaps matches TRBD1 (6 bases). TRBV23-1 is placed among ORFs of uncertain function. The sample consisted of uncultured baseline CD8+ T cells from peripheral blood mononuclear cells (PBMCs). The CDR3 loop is CAKNRGAGQPQHF. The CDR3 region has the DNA TGCGCCAAAAACCGGGGGGCCGGGCAGCCCCAGCATTTT.